Sequencing of this T cell receptor beta chain was carried out in a study of memory CD4+ T cells and cytomegalovirus serostatus. Germline assignment: CDR1 SGHNT and CDR2 YYREEE (reference sequence). Trimming at V came to 4 bases and at J to 6 bases, leaving 9 bases not matched to a gene. The CDR3 totals 15 residues. Single viable CD3+CD4+CD8-CD45RO+ cells were sorted as the memory CD4+ T cells. CD4+ T cells were isolated by positive magnetic selection. Libraries were prepared by immunoSEQ multiplex PCR; TCRdb keeps only in-frame clonotypes and omits some of them. The table includes about 96,000 clones, about 80% detected once.

The sequence was obtained from an adult in good health and CMV-seropositive. The V and J genes are TRBV5-4 and TRBJ2-1; 8 bases match TRBD2. The material sequenced was memory CD4+ T cells from blood. CDR3 in DNA: TGTGCCAGCAGCCTCCGGACTAGCCGAGCCAATGAGCAGTTCTTC. Translated: CASSLRTSRANEQFF.